This T cell receptor beta chain came from a study of T cells after yellow fever vaccination. Findings and limits, study-wide: Among all clonotypes, a small share was observed in both CD4 and CD8 compartments. Subsequent booster samples again held most clones from primary vaccination (96% CD4, roughly 88% CD8).

For this clonotype: What it binds is not known.

Each CDR3 protein gets one entry after TCRdb re-called the 5' RACE reads with MiXCR. The sample has just over 250,000 distinct CDR3 sequences, roughly 5.6% seen once. The germline V and J ends were trimmed by 5 bases and 0 bases, with 18 bases remaining between them. Per germline, CDR1 SQVTM and CDR2 ANQGSEA. The CDR3 loop spans 16 amino acids. The clonotype comes from a man younger than 35 who received the YFV17D yellow fever vaccine. This sequence joins TRBV29-1 and TRBJ2-3, with a tentative D call TRBD2 (7 bases). The sequenced sample was CD4+ T cells sorted from PBMCs, obtained on the day of the yellow fever booster vaccination. CDR3 sequence (DNA): TGCAGCGTTCAACCAACGGGGGGCGTCAGCACAGATACGCAGTATTTT. It translates to CSVQPTGGVSTDTQYF.